Following are 14 T cell receptor beta chains from one sample sequenced in a study of Ad26.COV2.S vaccination and SARS-CoV-2 variants. Sequencing was performed with immunoSEQ multiplex PCR; in TCRdb, only in-frame clones are kept and a portion is missing. The sample has 200,000 to 250,000 clones, roughly 90% seen once. The treatment is: some 20 received Ad26.COV2.S at low or high dose, single or two shots; 5 received placebo; per-sample allocation not given. Sampling took place 63 days after the first vaccine or placebo injection. The sample here was peripheral blood, taken in a trial of Ad26.COV2.S vaccine versus placebo. All receptors derive from a person between 18 and 65 years old who received the Ad26.COV2.S COVID-19 vaccine or a placebo.

This chain links TRBV7-2 with TRBJ2-7, with D perhaps TRBD2 (6 bases). This CDR3 contains 15 residues. Trimming pared 5 bases from V and 0 bases from J, leaving 14 bases between. CDR1 is SGHTA, CDR2 FQGNSA, per germline. In DNA form, the CDR3 reads TGTGCCAGCAGCGGTAGCGGCAGCACCTCCTACGAGCAGTACTTC. This sequence encodes CASSGSGSTSYEQYF.

The rearrangement joins TRBV7-3 to TRBJ2-7; 9 nucleotides align to TRBD2. The J segment lost 5 bases and the V segment lost 5 bases, leaving 16 bases of the junction unmatched. The CDR3 extends over 17 amino acids. CDR1 and CDR2 (germline): SGHTA, FQGTGA. This CDR3 is CASSNPAGGTPDHEQYF. Here the CDR3 DNA reads TGTGCCAGCAGCAATCCCGCGGGGGGGACTCCCGACCACGAGCAGTACTTC. The variable domain in full, completed from reference TRBV7-3 and TRBJ2-7, reads GAGVSQTPSNKVTEKGKYVELRCDPISGHTALYWYRQSLGQGPEFLIYFQGTGAADDSGLPNDRFFAVRPEGSVSTLKIQRTERGDSAVYLCASSNPAGGTPDHEQYFGPGTRLTVT.

The chain employs TRBV6-5 and TRBJ1-4; a possible D gene is TRBD1 (5 bases). The CDR3 has 15 residues. V was clipped by 6 bases and J by 0 bases, with 11 bases between them. Germline V gives CDR1 MNHEY, CDR2 SVGAGI. The CDR3 bases are TGTGCCAGCAGGCCAGACAGCTCAACTAATGAAAAACTGTTTTTT. Encoded protein: CASRPDSSTNEKLFF.

This clone appeared once. This chain joins TRBV5-1 and TRBJ2-7; D might be TRBD2 (6 bases). Trimming took 4 bases from V and 4 from J, leaving 18 bases between them. CDR1 and CDR2 from the germline V gene are SGHRS and YFSETQ. The CDR3 has 15 amino acids. CDR3 protein: CASSRHGGDNYEQYF. CDR3 in DNA: TGCGCCAGCAGCCGCCACGGAGGGGATAATTACGAGCAGTACTTC.

The CDR3, as DNA: TGCGCCAGCAGCCATGCGGGACCTGGGGGCACAGATACGCAGTATTTT. Protein product: CASSHAGPGGTDTQYF. The chain employs TRBV4-1 and TRBJ2-3; the D gene is possibly TRBD2 (6 bases). Trimming removed 3 bases from V and 1 base from J, with 14 bases in between. Germline CDR1 is MGHRA and CDR2 is YSYEKL. The CDR3 runs to 16 residues.

Here the CDR3 DNA reads TGTGCCAGCAGCTTGGGACGGGAGACTAGCGGGGACTCCTACGAGCAGTACTTC. Its translation: CASSLGRETSGDSYEQYF. The rearrangement links TRBV5-6 to TRBJ2-7; 11 bases map to TRBD2. The V segment lost 0 bases and the J segment 0 bases; nucleotides outside the gene matches: 8. Germline V gives CDR1 SGHDT, CDR2 YYEEEE. CDR3 size: 18 residues.

The rearrangement joins TRBV4-3 to TRBJ1-5; a possible D gene is TRBD1 (6 bases). Germline-derived CDR1 and CDR2 are LGHNA and YSLEER. The CDR3 is made up of 15 amino acids. The ends were cut back, 1 base at V and 4 bases at J, with 11 bases in the middle. DNA for the CDR3: TGCGCCAGCAGCCAAGGGAGGGGGGCTAATCAGCCCCAGCATTTT. Protein: CASSQGRGANQPQHF.

This sequence joins TRBV4-3 and TRBJ2-1; D gene unclear. The V gene lost 0 bases and the J gene lost 10 bases, with 10 bases spanning the gap. The germline V gene encodes CDR1 LGHNA and CDR2 YSLEER. The CDR3 extends over 13 amino acids. The CDR3: CASSQEAFLEQFF. The CDR3 coding sequence is TGCGCCAGCAGCCAAGAAGCCTTTTTGGAGCAGTTCTTC.

This chain's CDR3 is CATSRDIRDRGSKGANVLTF. The CDR3 DNA follows: TGTGCCACCAGCAGAGATATCCGCGACAGGGGATCGAAAGGGGCCAACGTCCTGACTTTC. V is TRBV15 and J is TRBJ2-6; 8 bases align to TRBD1. This CDR3 has 20 amino acids. With 0 bases clipped from V and 4 bases from J, the junction kept 14 bases outside the gene matches. Germline V gives CDR1 LNHNV, CDR2 YYDKDF (reference sequence).

DNA for the CDR3: TGCGCCAGCAAGACCTCGATTCCGGGACAGGGGAGCTACAATGAGCAGTTCTTC. Its translation: CASKTSIPGQGSYNEQFF. This rearrangement joins TRBV5-1 to TRBJ2-1, with 10 bases aligning to TRBD1. J lost 3 bases, V lost 6 bases, and 15 bases had no gene match. CDR1 SGHRS and CDR2 YFSETQ come from the germline V gene. The CDR3 contains 18 residues.

CDR3 nucleotides: TGTGCCAGCGGCGCGATGGATGGGGCCAACGTCCTGACTTTC. Protein sequence: CASGAMDGANVLTF. The rearrangement links TRBV28 to TRBJ2-6; D is undetermined. Germline V lookup: CDR1 MDHEN, CDR2 SYDVKM. The V gene lost 8 bases and the J gene lost 3 bases, with 11 bases spanning the gap. There are 14 residues in the CDR3.

The chain recombines TRBV5-6 with TRBJ2-1, with D perhaps being TRBD1 or TRBD2 (6 bases each). The V end was cut by 6 bases, the J end by 7 bases, with 20 bases between. Germline-derived CDR1 and CDR2 are SGHDT and YYEEEE. The CDR3 extends over 15 amino acids. The CDR3 DNA sequence: TGTGCCAGCACCCCCATGGGTGGGGGGCGTAATGAGCAGTTCTTC. Translated: CASTPMGGGRNEQFF.

The chain has TRBV28 and TRBJ1-6, with unresolved D. Trimming cost V 5 bases and J 6 bases, with 5 bases left between them. Germline values: CDR1 MDHEN, CDR2 SYDVKM. CDR3 length: 12 amino acids. CDR3 nucleotides: TGTGCCAGCAGTCGGCTTAATTCACCCCTCCACTTT. The encoded protein is CASSRLNSPLHF.

The chain has TRBV14 and TRBJ2-7; no clear D gene. V dropped 1 base and J dropped 5 bases, with 6 bases sitting between them. Looked up from germline, CDR1 is SGHDN and CDR2 is FVKESK. The CDR3 has 12 residues. CDR3 sequence (DNA): TGTGCCAGCAGCCAAGGGGCGGACGAGCAGTACTTC. Protein sequence: CASSQGADEQYF.